This T cell receptor (beta chain) derives from a study of cytomegalovirus exposure and HLA in healthy donors. Here immunoSEQ multiplex PCR was the method, and the copy in TCRdb shows in-frame clones only, minus some. The sample includes roughly 130,000 clones, 85% to 90% seen only once; the top ten take roughly 6.4%. Germline V gene sequence: CDR1 KGHSY, CDR2 FQNENV. Unmatched junction bases numbered 3, after V lost 2 bases and J lost 0 bases. The CDR3 loop spans 15 amino acids. This clone was seen once. What it recognizes is unknown. Separate from the roughly 700-subject first cohort was the approximately 120-subject validation cohort, to which the donors belonged. Overall study findings and caveats: Rarity held for most TCR sequences, but there were some public TCRs that occurred in many donors. Cytomegalovirus-associated TCR beta chains were listed, numbering 150 to 200.

The V and J genes are TRBV16 and TRBJ2-7; 8 bases align to TRBD2. This receptor was identified in a woman under 40 in good health and CMV-seropositive. The sample taken for sequencing was PBMCs. CDR3 in DNA: TGTGCCAGCAGCCAAGAAACTAGCGGCTCCTACGAGCAGTACTTC. Encoded protein: CASSQETSGSYEQYF.